Listed here are 9 T cell receptor beta chains from one sample, sequenced in a study of blood T cell repertoires in COVID-19. Generated by immunoSEQ multiplex PCR, the TCRdb table keeps only in-frame clones and is missing some. This table has around 80,000 clones, approximately 80% appearing once. The sequencing input was peripheral blood. The receptors originated from a human donor in a cohort sampled during active COVID-19.

This clone was observed a single time. The genes are TRBV19 and TRBJ1-1; tentatively, D is TRBD1 (5 bases). The CDR3 contains 16 residues. V dropped 5 bases and J dropped 2 bases, with 18 bases sitting between them. CDR1 and CDR2 (germline): LNHDA, SQIVND (reference sequence). The CDR3 region has the DNA TGTGCCAGTAGTGGGATCAGGGATATCTCTAACACTGAAGCTTTCTTT. Translated: CASSGIRDISNTEAFF. Variable domain in full (rest from reference TRBV19 and TRBJ1-1): DGGITQSPKYLFRKEGQNVTLSCEQNLNHDAMYWYRQDPGQGLRLIYYSQIVNDFQKGDIAEGYSVSREKKESFPLTVTSAQKNPTAFYLCASSGIRDISNTEAFFGQGTRLTVV.

This chain joins TRBV7-2 and TRBJ1-2; D ambiguous. Germline V gene sequence: CDR1 SGHTA, CDR2 FQGNSA. The CDR3 runs 13 residues. Trimming took 2 bases from V and 7 from J, leaving 11 bases between them. CDR3 bases: TGTGCCAGCAGCTTACGACAAACTGTTGGCTACACCTTC. Its protein is CASSLRQTVGYTF.

This sequence joins TRBV7-9 and TRBJ2-2; tentatively, D is TRBD1 (5 bases). V was shortened by 3 bases and J by 1 base, with 12 bases between the two germline ends. The germline V gene encodes CDR1 SEHNR and CDR2 FQNEAQ (reference sequence). The CDR3 sequence is 16 residues long. The CDR3 spells CASSLTAGQNTGELFF. CDR3 nucleotides: TGTGCCAGCAGCTTGACGGCAGGGCAGAACACCGGGGAGCTGTTTTTT.

The chain recombines TRBV9 with TRBJ1-3, with 7 positions matching TRBD1. J was trimmed by 0 bases and V by 5 bases; bases with no gene match: 5. This CDR3 comprises 15 residues. Germline V gene lookup returns CDR1 SGDLS and CDR2 YYNGEE. CDR3 protein: CASSRSGGSGNTIYF. DNA of the CDR3: TGTGCCAGCAGTCGTTCAGGGGGCTCTGGAAACACCATATATTTT.

The chain joins TRBV24-1 to TRBJ1-5; 9 bases agree with TRBD1. V shed 4 bases, J shed 4 bases, and the junction held 7 bases outside the gene matches. This CDR3 is 16 amino acids long. The germline CDR1 and CDR2 sequences are KGHDR and SFDVKD. The CDR3 is CATSDHSDRGNQPQHF. DNA for the CDR3: TGTGCCACCAGTGACCATTCAGACAGGGGGAATCAGCCCCAGCATTTT.

V and J are TRBV5-5 and TRBJ2-2; 11 positions match TRBD1. Per the germline V gene, CDR1 is SGHKS and CDR2 is YYEKEE (reference sequence). The CDR3 length is 15 residues. The ends lost 2 bases at V and 7 bases at J; junction bases unmatched: 4. CDR3 region: CASSFWTGGFGELFF. As DNA, the CDR3 is TGTGCCAGCAGCTTCTGGACAGGGGGCTTCGGGGAGCTGTTTTTT.

The genes are TRBV18 and TRBJ1-4, with TRBD1 identical over 10 bases. The CDR3 length is 16 residues. Germline loops: CDR1 KGHSH, CDR2 LQKENI. V was pared by 3 bases and J by 1 base, with 2 bases of the junction left unmatched. The CDR3 DNA is TGTGCCAGCTCACCGGGACAGGGGTTAACTAATGAAAAACTGTTTTTT. Translating it yields CASSPGQGLTNEKLFF.

Here the CDR3 DNA reads TGTGCCAGTAGTATACGGGTGATCTCTGGAAACACCATATATTTT. It is translated as CASSIRVISGNTIYF. This rearrangement joins TRBV19 to TRBJ1-3; D unresolved. V was pared by 2 bases and J by 0 bases, with 8 bases between. The V gene's germline CDR1 is LNHDA and CDR2 SQIVND (reference sequence). CDR3 size: 15 residues.

The chain recombines TRBV28 with TRBJ1-4; unclear D gene. Germline V gene lookup returns CDR1 MDHEN and CDR2 SYDVKM. V was pared by 5 bases and J by 4 bases, with 5 bases between. The CDR3 has 12 residues. The CDR3 region has the DNA TGTGCCAGCAGTGCCGGTAATGAAAAACTGTTTTTT. It specifies CASSAGNEKLFF.